Listed below are T cell receptor beta chains from one sample, sequenced in a study of T cells in Graves' hyperthyroidism and ophthalmopathy. TCRdb recomputed calls from the multiplex PCR reads with MiXCR, one row per CDR3 protein. This repertoire shows a few hundred thousand distinct CDR3 sequences, 13% found once; its top ten account for around 9.2%. The sequenced sample consisted of blood. The source is a woman aged 18-29 years with Graves' hyperthyroidism. CDR3s include the opening cysteine and the closing phenylalanine or tryptophan. The D gene is left open where the match is weak. The size of a clone is reported for some rows only, either as once, few or many, or as a class for expanded clones.

. | TRBJ2-5 | . | TRBV4-2 | TGTGCCAGCAGCCAAGATCGAGGCAACCAAGAGACCCAGTACTTC | CASSQDRGNQETQYF
TRBD2 | TRBJ2-1 | many | TRBV4-1 | TGCGCCAGCAGCCAAGCACCTCAACCGGGACTAGCGGGAAATGAGCAGTTCTTC | CASSQAPQPGLAGNEQFF
. | TRBJ2-5 | many | TRBV7-3 | TGTGCCAGCAGCTTCGCCGGGACGAGAGAGACCCAGTACTTC | CASSFAGTRETQYF
TRBD1 | TRBJ2-1 | few | TRBV10-3 | TGTGCCATCAATTCCGGGACAGGTTGGAATGAGCAGTTCTTC | CAINSGTGWNEQFF
TRBD1 | TRBJ1-1 | . | TRBV2 | TGTGCCAGCAGTGGCCGGGACAGGGCGTCGGGTGCTTTCTTT | CASSGRDRASGAFF
TRBD2 | TRBJ2-3 | many | TRBV4-3 | TGCGCCAGCAGCCACCTTCCGGGACTAGCGGGGAGCACAGATACGCAGTATTTT | CASSHLPGLAGSTDTQYF
TRBD1 | TRBJ1-2 | many | TRBV18 | TGTGCCAGCTCACAAACAGGGGATAACTATGGCTACACCTTC | CASSQTGDNYGYTF
. | TRBJ1-2 | . | TRBV5-4 | TGTGCCAGCAGCAATGTAGAACAGGGTGGTGGCTACACCTTC | CASSNVEQGGGYTF
. | TRBJ2-3 | . | TRBV3-1 | TGTGCCAGCAAATCAGGGACTCCCTTGTCTACGCAGTATTTT | CASKSGTPLSTQYF
. | TRBJ2-3 | many | TRBV2 | TGTGCCAGCAGGGACGACTTCACAGATACGCAGTATTTT | CASRDDFTDTQYF
TRBD1 | TRBJ1-1 | many | TRBV7-2 | TGTGCCAGCAGCAACCGCGACAGGGGGATTGGTGAAGCTTTCTTT | CASSNRDRGIGEAFF
. | TRBJ2-7 | many | TRBV3-1 | TGTGCCAGCAGCCAAGGGGGGGACCAGAATTCGGTGGCCTACGAGCAGTACTTC | CASSQGGDQNSVAYEQYF
. | TRBJ2-1 | many | TRBV15 | TGTGCCACCAGCAGAGTTCCGGGAACCGTCAATGAGCAGTTCTTC | CATSRVPGTVNEQFF
. | TRBJ2-1 | . | TRBV20-1 | TGCAGTGCTCACTCGGGGAGCTCCTACAATGAGCAGTTCTTC | CSAHSGSSYNEQFF
. | TRBJ2-7 | many | TRBV6-1 | TGTGCCAGCAGTGAAGCTTCCGACAGTACTTACGAGCAGTACTTC | CASSEASDSTYEQYF
. | TRBJ2-5 | few | TRBV19 | TGTGCCAGTAGTATAGTTAATGGCTATCGGATGGGGGAAGAGACCCAGTACTTC | CASSIVNGYRMGEETQYF
TRBD1 | TRBJ2-1 | few | TRBV13 | TGTGCCAGCAGCCCGGGACAGGGGAGGAATGAGCAGTTCTTC | CASSPGQGRNEQFF
TRBD1 | TRBJ1-2 | few | TRBV28 | TGTGCCAGCAGTTTAATGACAGGGAGGGGACGCGGCCACACCTTC | CASSLMTGRGRGHTF
. | TRBJ1-5 | . | TRBV19 | TGTGCCAGTAGTATTTCGACAGGTTCCAATCAGCCCCAGCATTTT | CASSISTGSNQPQHF
. | TRBJ2-5 | many | TRBV13 | TGTGCCAGCAGCGCCTTGAATATTGAGGACCAGTACTTC | CASSALNIEDQYF
TRBD1 | TRBJ1-3 | . | TRBV11-2 | TGTGCCAGCAGCTTAGATCGAGGGACAGGGCCAAAGACCATATATTTT | CASSLDRGTGPKTIYF
TRBD1 | TRBJ1-2 | . | TRBV7-9 | TGTGCCAGCAGCTCTGCAGGGGGCGCGTGGGGCTACACCTTC | CASSSAGGAWGYTF
TRBD2 | TRBJ2-5 | many | TRBV24-1 | TGTGCCACCAGTGACCCTCGGGGGGTGAGGGAGACCCAGTACTTC | CATSDPRGVRETQYF
TRBD1 | TRBJ2-5 | many | TRBV28 | TGTGCCAGCAGTCCCCTGGGACAGGGCGAGACCCAGTACTTC | CASSPLGQGETQYF
. | TRBJ2-2 | many | TRBV19 | TGTGCCAGTAGTATCACCGGGGAGCTGTTTTTT | CASSITGELFF
. | TRBJ2-1 | few | TRBV29-1 | TGCAGCGTGCCGGACTACCTCGATGAGCAGTTCTTC | CSVPDYLDEQFF
. | TRBJ2-7 | many | TRBV6-2/TRBV6-3 | TGTGCCAGCATTCCGAGGGGCGCAAACCGATCCCTTGGGCAGTACTTC | CASIPRGANRSLGQYF
TRBD2 | TRBJ2-5 | many | TRBV20-1 | TGCAGTGCTAGCGGGACTAGCGGCTCGCAGACCCAGTACTTC | CSASGTSGSQTQYF
. | TRBJ2-7 | many | TRBV28 | TGTGCCAGCGCGCGGGATCGGGATCAATCCTACGAGCAGTACTTC | CASARDRDQSYEQYF
. | TRBJ1-1 | many | TRBV28 | TGTGCCAGCAGCCCCGTAGAGGACACTGAAGCTTTCTTT | CASSPVEDTEAFF
. | TRBJ2-2 | . | TRBV9 | TGTGCCAGCAGCCAGGAGGGCGGGGAGCTGTTTTTT | CASSQEGGELFF
TRBD1 | TRBJ1-2 | many | TRBV12-3/TRBV12-4 | TGTGCCAGCAGTTTAGCGCAGGGGGCCCGGTATGGCTACACCTTC | CASSLAQGARYGYTF
. | TRBJ2-6 | . | TRBV7-9 | TGTGCCAGCAGCTACCCCTCGCGAGGGGGTTCTGGGGCCAACGTCCTGACTTTC | CASSYPSRGGSGANVLTF
. | TRBJ1-3 | many | TRBV9 | TGTGCCAGCAGCGCACCAGGGGACACCATATATTTT | CASSAPGDTIYF
. | TRBJ1-1 | many | TRBV6-6 | TGTGCCAGCAGTTACTCTATAAAAAGGCAGAACACTGAAGCTTTCTTT | CASSYSIKRQNTEAFF
. | TRBJ1-5 | once | TRBV9 | TGTGCCAGCAGCGTAGAAGAGGGGGGAGAGCCCCAGCATTTT | CASSVEEGGEPQHF
. | TRBJ1-5 | few | TRBV2 | TGTGCCAGCAGTGGAGGGGAGGATCAGCCCCAGCATTTT | CASSGGEDQPQHF